Given below is one T cell receptor (beta chain) in context. Data came from immunoSEQ multiplex PCR; TCRdb stores just in-frame clones and leaves some out. The table has 90,000 to 120,000 clones, approximately 80% seen once; the top ten hold 4% to 4.5%. The sample is drawn from a study of blood T cell repertoires in COVID-19. Study overall: The analysed material was cDNA or gDNA that came from T cells, B-cell-depleted T cells, or PBMCs.

Looked up from germline, CDR1 is LGHDT and CDR2 is YNNKEL (reference sequence). V was trimmed by 2 bases and J by 9 bases, leaving 15 bases between them. The CDR3 runs 14 residues. The chain couples TRBV3-1 (or the pseudogene TRBV3-2) to TRBJ2-3, with D possibly being TRBD2 (6 bases). The TCR comes from a woman between 65 and 79 years old with acute or convalescent COVID-19. The sample consisted of peripheral blood. CDR3 in DNA: TGTGCCAGCAGCCAAACCCGGGACTCCCTAACGCAGTATTTT. It specifies CASSQTRDSLTQYF.